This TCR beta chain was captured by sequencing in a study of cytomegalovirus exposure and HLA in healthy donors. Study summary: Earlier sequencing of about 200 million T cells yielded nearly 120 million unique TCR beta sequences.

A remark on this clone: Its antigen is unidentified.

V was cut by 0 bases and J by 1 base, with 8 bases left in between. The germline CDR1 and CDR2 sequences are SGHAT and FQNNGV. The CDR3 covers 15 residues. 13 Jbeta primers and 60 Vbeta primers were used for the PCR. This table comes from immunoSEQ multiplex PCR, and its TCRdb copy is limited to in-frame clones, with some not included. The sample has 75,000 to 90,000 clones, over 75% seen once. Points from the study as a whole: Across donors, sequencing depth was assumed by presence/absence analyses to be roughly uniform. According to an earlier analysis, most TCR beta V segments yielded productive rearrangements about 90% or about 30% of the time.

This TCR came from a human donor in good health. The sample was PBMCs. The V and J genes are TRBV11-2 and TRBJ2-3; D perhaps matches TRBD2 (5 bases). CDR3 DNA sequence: TGTGCCAGCAGCTTAGACTCAGCGGGCACAGATACGCAGTATTTT. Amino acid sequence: CASSLDSAGTDTQYF.